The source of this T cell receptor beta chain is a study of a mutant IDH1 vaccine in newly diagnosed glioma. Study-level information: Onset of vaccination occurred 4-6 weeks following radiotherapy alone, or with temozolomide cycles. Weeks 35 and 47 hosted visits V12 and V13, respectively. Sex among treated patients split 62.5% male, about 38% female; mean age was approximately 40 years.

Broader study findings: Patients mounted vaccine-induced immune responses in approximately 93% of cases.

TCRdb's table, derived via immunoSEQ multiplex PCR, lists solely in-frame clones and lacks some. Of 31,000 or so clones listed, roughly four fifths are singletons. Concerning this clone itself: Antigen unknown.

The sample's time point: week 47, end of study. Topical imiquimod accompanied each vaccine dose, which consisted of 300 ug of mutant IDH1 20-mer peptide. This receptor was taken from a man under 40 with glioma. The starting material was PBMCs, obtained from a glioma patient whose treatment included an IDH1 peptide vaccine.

This CDR3 is CASSSGGVDTEAFF. CDR3 sequence (DNA): TGTGCCAGCAGTTCCGGGGGAGTGGACACTGAAGCTTTCTTT. The gene calls are TRBV5-4 and TRBJ1-1; a weak D match, TRBD1 (5 bases). The CDR3 has 14 amino acids. Trimming took 5 bases from V and 3 from J, leaving 14 bases between them. Germline V gives CDR1 SGHNT, CDR2 YYREEE (reference sequence).